The 6 T cell receptor beta chains in this list originate from one sample, sequenced in a study of blood T cell repertoires in COVID-19. Clones were sequenced by immunoSEQ multiplex PCR, and TCRdb holds only the in-frame ones, with some missing. There are approximately 180,000 clones in the sample; about 84% occur only once, and around a sixth lies in the top ten. What was sequenced was peripheral blood. The receptor set was obtained from a person aged 65 to 85 with COVID-19, enrolled during active disease.

This clone has more than one count but fewer than ten. The chain is built from TRBV3-1 (or the pseudogene TRBV3-2) and TRBJ1-2; weak D call: TRBD1 (5 bases). Trimming removed 3 bases at V and 8 bases at J, with 19 bases between. The germline CDR1 and CDR2 sequences are LGHDT and YNNKEL (reference sequence). The length of the CDR3 is 15 residues. The CDR3 DNA reads as TGTGCCAGCAGCCAGCAACTCCAGGGTACGTTCGGCTACACCTTC. This codes for CASSQQLQGTFGYTF.

The chain employs TRBV3-1 (or the pseudogene TRBV3-2) and TRBJ1-5, with D uncertain. The V end lost 0 bases, the J end lost 2 bases, and 14 bases lay between the germline ends. The length of the CDR3 is 17 residues. The germline gives CDR1 LGHDT, CDR2 YNNKEL (reference sequence). Written as DNA, the CDR3 is TGTGCCAGCAGCCAAGACCCCGTGGACTGGGGCAATCAGCCCCAGCATTTT. Encoded protein: CASSQDPVDWGNQPQHF.

The chain employs TRBV11-2 and TRBJ2-1; perhaps TRBD1 as D (6 bases). Per the germline V gene, CDR1 is SGHAT and CDR2 is FQNNGV. This CDR3 contains 15 residues. V lost 9 bases and J 0 bases, leaving 15 bases between the germline ends. CDR3: CASGGGPSSYNEQFF. As DNA, the CDR3 is TGTGCCAGTGGGGGCGGGCCAAGCTCCTACAATGAGCAGTTCTTC.

This chain links TRBV16 with TRBJ2-1; no reliable D call. The CDR3 is made up of 15 amino acids. Germline lookup yields CDR1 KGHSY and CDR2 FQNENV. The V gene lost 1 base and the J gene lost 4 bases, with 11 bases spanning the gap. Written as DNA, the CDR3 is TGTGCCAGCAGCCAATGGCGGTCCGATTACAATGAGCAGTTCTTC. It yields the protein CASSQWRSDYNEQFF.

V and J are TRBV24-1 and TRBJ2-3; 9 nucleotides match TRBD1. The ends lost 4 bases at V and 2 bases at J; junction bases unmatched: 6. Germline CDR1 reads KGHDR; CDR2 reads SFDVKD. CDR3 size: 16 residues. CDR3 sequence (DNA): TGTGCCACCAGTGAGGGGACAGGGCATCTCACAGATACGCAGTATTTT. Translating it yields CATSEGTGHLTDTQYF.

This chain uses TRBV3-1 (or the pseudogene TRBV3-2) with TRBJ2-7, with TRBD2 as a possible D gene (7 bases). This CDR3 has 14 amino acids. V lost 1 base, J lost 2 bases, and 9 bases lay in between. Germline-derived CDR1 and CDR2 are LGHDT and YNNKEL (reference sequence). CDR3 nucleotides: TGTGCCAGCAGCCAAGTGGGGGGGCCCTACGAGCAGTACTTC. This encodes CASSQVGGPYEQYF.